This entry concerns a single T cell receptor (beta chain). This sample stems from a study of T cell responses to AZD1222 COVID-19 vaccine. Clones were sequenced by immunoSEQ multiplex PCR, and TCRdb holds only the in-frame ones, with some missing. In the table there are roughly 150,000 clones, 88% of which are singletons. The J segment lost 5 bases and the V segment lost 4 bases, leaving 10 bases of the junction unmatched. The CDR3 is 16 amino acids. Germline CDR1 MDHEN, CDR2 SYDVKM. This TCR was sampled from an adult in good health. The sample in question was peripheral blood, obtained on day 0 of MenACWY control vaccination. The chain carries TRBV28 and TRBJ2-1, with 8 bases matching TRBD1. For the CDR3, the DNA is TGTGCCAGCAGTTCCGTAATATGGACAGGGAACAATGAGCAGTTCTTC. It specifies CASSSVIWTGNNEQFF.